This T cell receptor beta chain was identified during a study of blood T cell repertoires in COVID-19. About the research overall: Spain, Italy and the United States supplied samples that represented acute and convalescent COVID-19.

Per the germline V gene, CDR1 is SQVTM and CDR2 is ANQGSEA. The CDR3 covers 13 residues. Trimming at V came to 7 bases and at J to 2 bases, leaving 4 bases not matched to a gene. In the authors' workflow: The authors estimated nucleated cell counts from reference gene primer amplification. Repertoires were generated with immunoSEQ multiplex PCR, while TCRdb's copy carries only in-frame clones and drops some. V and J calls and clone size come straight from that table; D and trimming were deduced from the DNA. The sample lists about 310,000 clones, roughly 90% seen once, with over 4% in the top ten. The V call is TRBV29-1, the J call TRBJ1-1; 10 bases fit TRBD1. The sequenced sample consisted of PBMCs or T cells enriched from blood (not recorded which). The receptor was isolated from a man aged 55 to 70 who had recovered from COVID-19. The CDR3 sequence is CSGWDRGNTEAFF. The CDR3, as DNA: TGCAGCGGGTGGGACAGGGGAAACACTGAAGCTTTCTTT.